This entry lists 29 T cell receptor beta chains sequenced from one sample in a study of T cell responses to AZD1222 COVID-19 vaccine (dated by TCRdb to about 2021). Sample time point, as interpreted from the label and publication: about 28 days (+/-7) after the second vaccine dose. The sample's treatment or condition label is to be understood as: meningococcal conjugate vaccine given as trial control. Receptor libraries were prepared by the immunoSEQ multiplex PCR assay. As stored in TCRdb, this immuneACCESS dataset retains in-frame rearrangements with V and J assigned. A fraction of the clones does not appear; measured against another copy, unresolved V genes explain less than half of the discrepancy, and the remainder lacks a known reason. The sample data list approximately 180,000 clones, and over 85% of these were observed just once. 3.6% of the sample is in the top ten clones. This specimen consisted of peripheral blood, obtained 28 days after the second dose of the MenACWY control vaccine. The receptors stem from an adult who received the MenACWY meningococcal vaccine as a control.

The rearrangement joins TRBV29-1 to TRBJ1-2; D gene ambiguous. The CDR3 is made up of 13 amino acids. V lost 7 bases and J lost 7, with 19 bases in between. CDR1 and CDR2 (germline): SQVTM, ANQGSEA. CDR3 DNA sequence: TGCAGCGCCCCGTTGGGAGGGTACCCTGGCTACACCTTC. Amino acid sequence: CSAPLGGYPGYTF.

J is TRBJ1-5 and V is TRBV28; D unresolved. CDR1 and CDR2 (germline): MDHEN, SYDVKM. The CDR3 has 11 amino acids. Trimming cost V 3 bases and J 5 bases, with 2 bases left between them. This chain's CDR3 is CASSFHQPQHF. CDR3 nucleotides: TGTGCCAGCAGTTTTCATCAGCCCCAGCATTTT.

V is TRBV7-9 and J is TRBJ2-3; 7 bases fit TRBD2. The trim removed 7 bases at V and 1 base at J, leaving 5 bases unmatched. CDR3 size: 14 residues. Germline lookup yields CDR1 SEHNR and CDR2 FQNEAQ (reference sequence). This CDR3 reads CASKLSGGTDTQYF. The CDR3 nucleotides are TGTGCCAGCAAACTAAGCGGGGGCACAGATACGCAGTATTTT. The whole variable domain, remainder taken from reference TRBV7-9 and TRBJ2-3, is DTGVSQNPRHKITKRGQNVTFRCDPISEHNRLYWYRQTLGQGPEFLTYFQNEAQLEKSRLLSDRFSAERPKGSFSTLEIQRTEQGDSAMYLCASKLSGGTDTQYFGPGTRLTVL.

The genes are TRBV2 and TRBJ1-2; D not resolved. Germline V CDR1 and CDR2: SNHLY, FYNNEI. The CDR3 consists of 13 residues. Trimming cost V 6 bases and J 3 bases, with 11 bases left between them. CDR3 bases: TGTGCCAGCAGCGCCGACGGGGACTATGGCTACACCTTC. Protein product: CASSADGDYGYTF. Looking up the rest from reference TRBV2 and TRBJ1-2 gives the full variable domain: EPEVTQTPSHQVTQMGQEVILRCVPISNHLYFYWYRQILGQKVEFLVSFYNNEISEKSEIFDDQFSVERPDGSNFTLKIRSTKLEDSAMYFCASSADGDYGYTFGSGTRLTVV.

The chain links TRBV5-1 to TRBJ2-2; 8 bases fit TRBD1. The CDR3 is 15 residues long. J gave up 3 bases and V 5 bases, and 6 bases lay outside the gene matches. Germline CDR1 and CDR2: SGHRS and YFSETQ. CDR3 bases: TGCGCCAGCAGACTCAGGGGGCGTGACACCGGGGAGCTGTTTTTT. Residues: CASRLRGRDTGELFF. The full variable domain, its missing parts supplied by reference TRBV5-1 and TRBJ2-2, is KAGVTQTPRYLIKTRGQQVTLSCSPISGHRSVSWYQQTPGQGLQFLFEYFSETQRNKGNFPGRFSGRQFSNSRSEMNVSTLELGDSALYLCASRLRGRDTGELFFGEGSRLTVL.

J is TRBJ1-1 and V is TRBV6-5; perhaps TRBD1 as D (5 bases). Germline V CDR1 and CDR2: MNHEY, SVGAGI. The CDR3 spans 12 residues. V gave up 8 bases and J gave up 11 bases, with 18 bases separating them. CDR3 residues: CASGGRPIEAFF. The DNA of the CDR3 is TGTGCCAGCGGGGGAAGACCTATTGAGGCTTTCTTT.

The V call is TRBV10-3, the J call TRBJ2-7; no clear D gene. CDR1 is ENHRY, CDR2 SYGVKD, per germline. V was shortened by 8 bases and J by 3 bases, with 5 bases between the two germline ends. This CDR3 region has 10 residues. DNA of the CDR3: TGTGCCATCGGAGACTACGAGCAGTACTTC. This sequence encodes CAIGDYEQYF.

The CDR3 nucleotides are TGCAGCGTCGTGGGGGATGGCTACACCTTC. This gives the protein CSVVGDGYTF. This chain joins TRBV29-1 and TRBJ1-2, with D possibly being TRBD1 (5 bases). Trimming removed 6 bases from V and 6 bases from J, with 8 bases in between. Germline V gene data show CDR1 as SQVTM and CDR2 as ANQGSEA. The CDR3 totals 10 residues.

This chain's CDR3 is CASSQTRVPNEQFF. The CDR3 nucleotides are TGTGCCAGCAGCCAGACGCGAGTCCCCAATGAGCAGTTCTTC. The gene calls are TRBV7-2 and TRBJ2-1; D is unresolved. CDR3 length equals 14 residues. CDR1 is SGHTA, CDR2 FQGNSA, per germline. V lost 5 bases to trimming and J lost 6 bases, with 14 bases between them.

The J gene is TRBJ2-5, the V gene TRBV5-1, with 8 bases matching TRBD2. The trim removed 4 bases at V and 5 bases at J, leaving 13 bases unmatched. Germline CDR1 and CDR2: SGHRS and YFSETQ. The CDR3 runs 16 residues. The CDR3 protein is CASSNRAGTSGETQYF. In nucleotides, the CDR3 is TGCGCCAGCAGCAACCGCGCCGGGACTAGTGGGGAGACCCAGTACTTC. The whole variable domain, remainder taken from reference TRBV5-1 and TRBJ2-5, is KAGVTQTPRYLIKTRGQQVTLSCSPISGHRSVSWYQQTPGQGLQFLFEYFSETQRNKGNFPGRFSGRQFSNSRSEMNVSTLELGDSALYLCASSNRAGTSGETQYFGPGTRLLVL.

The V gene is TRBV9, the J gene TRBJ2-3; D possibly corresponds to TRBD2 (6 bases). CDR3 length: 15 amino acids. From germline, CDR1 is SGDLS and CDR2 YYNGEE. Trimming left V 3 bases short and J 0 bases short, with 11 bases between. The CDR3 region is CASSGWAGSTDTQYF. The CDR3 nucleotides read TGTGCCAGCAGCGGTTGGGCGGGAAGCACAGATACGCAGTATTTT.

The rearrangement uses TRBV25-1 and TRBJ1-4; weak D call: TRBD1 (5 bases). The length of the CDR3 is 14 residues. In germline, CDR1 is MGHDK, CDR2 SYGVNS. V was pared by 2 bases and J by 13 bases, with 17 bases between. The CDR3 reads CASSEPGMFGGLFF. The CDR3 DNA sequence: TGTGCCAGCAGTGAACCTGGTATGTTTGGGGGACTGTTTTTT.

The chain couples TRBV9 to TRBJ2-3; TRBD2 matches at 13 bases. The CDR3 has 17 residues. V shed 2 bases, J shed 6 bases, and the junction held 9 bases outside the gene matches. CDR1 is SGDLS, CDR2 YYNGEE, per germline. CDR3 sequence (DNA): TGTGCCAGCAGCGTGGGAGGACTAGCGGGAGTAGTGGATACGCAGTATTTT. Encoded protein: CASSVGGLAGVVDTQYF.

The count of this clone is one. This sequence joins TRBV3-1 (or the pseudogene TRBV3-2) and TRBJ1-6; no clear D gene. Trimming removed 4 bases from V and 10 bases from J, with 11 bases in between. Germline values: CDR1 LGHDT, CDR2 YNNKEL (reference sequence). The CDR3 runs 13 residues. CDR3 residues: CASSPSGGSPLHF. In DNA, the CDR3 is TGTGCCAGCAGCCCCTCGGGTGGGTCACCCCTCCACTTT.

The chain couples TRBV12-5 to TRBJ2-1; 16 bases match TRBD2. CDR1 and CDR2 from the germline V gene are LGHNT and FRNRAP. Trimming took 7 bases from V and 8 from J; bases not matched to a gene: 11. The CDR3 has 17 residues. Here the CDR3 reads CASAKGLAGGLRDEQFF. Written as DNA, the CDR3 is TGTGCTAGTGCCAAGGGACTAGCGGGAGGGTTAAGGGATGAGCAGTTCTTC.

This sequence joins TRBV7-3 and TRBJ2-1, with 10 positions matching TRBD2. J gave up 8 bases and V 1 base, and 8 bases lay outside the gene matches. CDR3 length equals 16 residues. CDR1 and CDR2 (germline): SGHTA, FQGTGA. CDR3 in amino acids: CASSLRPSSGSHEQFF. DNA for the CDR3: TGTGCCAGCAGCTTAAGACCCTCTAGCGGGAGCCATGAGCAGTTCTTC.

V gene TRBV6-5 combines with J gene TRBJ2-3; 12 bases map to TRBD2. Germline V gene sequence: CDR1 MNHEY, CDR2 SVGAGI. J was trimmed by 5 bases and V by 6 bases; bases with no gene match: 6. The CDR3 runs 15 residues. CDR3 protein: CASRRTSGIGDTQYF. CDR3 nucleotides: TGTGCCAGCAGGAGGACTAGCGGGATAGGAGATACGCAGTATTTT.

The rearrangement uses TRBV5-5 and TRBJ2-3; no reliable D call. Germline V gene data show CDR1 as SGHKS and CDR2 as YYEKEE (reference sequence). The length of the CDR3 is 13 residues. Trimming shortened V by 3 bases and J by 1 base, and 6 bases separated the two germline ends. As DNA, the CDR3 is TGTGCCAGCAGCTCCTACGGCACAGATACGCAGTATTTT. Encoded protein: CASSSYGTDTQYF.

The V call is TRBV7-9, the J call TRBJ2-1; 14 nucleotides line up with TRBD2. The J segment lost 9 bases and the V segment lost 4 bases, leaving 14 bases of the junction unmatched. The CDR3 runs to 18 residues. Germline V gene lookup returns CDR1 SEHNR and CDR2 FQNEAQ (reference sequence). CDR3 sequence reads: CASSSWTSGRSLSSEQFF. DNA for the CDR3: TGTGCCAGCAGCTCCTGGACTAGCGGGAGGTCCCTGTCCAGTGAGCAGTTCTTC.

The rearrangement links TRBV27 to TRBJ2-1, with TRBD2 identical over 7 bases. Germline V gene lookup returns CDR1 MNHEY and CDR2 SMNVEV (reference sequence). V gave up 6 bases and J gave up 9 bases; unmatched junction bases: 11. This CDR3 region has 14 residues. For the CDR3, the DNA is TGTGCCAGCAGACGGACTAGTCCTGACCGTGAGCAGTTCTTC. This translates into CASRRTSPDREQFF.

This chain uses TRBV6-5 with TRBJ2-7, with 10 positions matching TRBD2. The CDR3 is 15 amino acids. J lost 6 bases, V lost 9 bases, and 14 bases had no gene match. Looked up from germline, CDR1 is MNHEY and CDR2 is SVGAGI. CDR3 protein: CASWDQREGSPEQYF. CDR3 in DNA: TGTGCCAGTTGGGACCAGCGGGAGGGGTCACCCGAGCAGTACTTC.

CDR3 in amino acids: CATSDGPAENQPQHF. The CDR3 DNA reads TGTGCCACCAGCGATGGACCGGCGGAGAATCAGCCCCAGCATTTT. The V and J genes are TRBV24-1 and TRBJ1-5; unclear D gene. In germline, CDR1 is KGHDR, CDR2 SFDVKD. V was cut by 7 bases and J by 4 bases, with 16 bases left in between. This CDR3 has 15 amino acids.

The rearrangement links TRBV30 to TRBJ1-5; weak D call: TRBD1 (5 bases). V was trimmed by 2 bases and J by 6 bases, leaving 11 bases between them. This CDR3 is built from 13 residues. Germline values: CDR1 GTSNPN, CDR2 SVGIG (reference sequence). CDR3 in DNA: TGTGCCTGGAGTTCCGGGACCACTCAGCCCCAGCATTTT. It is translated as CAWSSGTTQPQHF.

DNA for the CDR3: TGTGCCAGTAGGCCTCGGACAGGGGCCTACCCCCATGATGGCTACACCTTC. Protein sequence: CASRPRTGAYPHDGYTF. The chain joins TRBV19 to TRBJ1-2, with 9 bases identical to TRBD1. Trimming removed 6 bases from V and 6 bases from J; junction bases left unmatched: 17. Germline loops: CDR1 LNHDA, CDR2 SQIVND (reference sequence). This CDR3 comprises 17 residues.

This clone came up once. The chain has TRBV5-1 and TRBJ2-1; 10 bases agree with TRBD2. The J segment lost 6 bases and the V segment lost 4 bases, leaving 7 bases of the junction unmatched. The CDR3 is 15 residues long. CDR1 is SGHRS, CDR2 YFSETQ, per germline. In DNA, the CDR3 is TGCGCCAGCAGCCCCTGGACTAGCGGTACCAATGAGCAGTTCTTC. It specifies CASSPWTSGTNEQFF.

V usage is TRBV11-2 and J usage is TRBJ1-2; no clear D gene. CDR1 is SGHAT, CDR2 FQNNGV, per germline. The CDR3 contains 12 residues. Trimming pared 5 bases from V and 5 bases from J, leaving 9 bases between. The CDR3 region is CASSEEGYGYTF. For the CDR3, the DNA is TGTGCCAGCAGCGAAGAGGGATATGGCTACACCTTC.

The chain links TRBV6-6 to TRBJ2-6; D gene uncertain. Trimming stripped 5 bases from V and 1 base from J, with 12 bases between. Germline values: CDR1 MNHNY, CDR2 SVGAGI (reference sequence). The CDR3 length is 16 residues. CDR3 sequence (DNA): TGTGCCAGCAGTCGTACTACTTTGTCTGGGGCCAACGTCCTGACTTTC. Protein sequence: CASSRTTLSGANVLTF.

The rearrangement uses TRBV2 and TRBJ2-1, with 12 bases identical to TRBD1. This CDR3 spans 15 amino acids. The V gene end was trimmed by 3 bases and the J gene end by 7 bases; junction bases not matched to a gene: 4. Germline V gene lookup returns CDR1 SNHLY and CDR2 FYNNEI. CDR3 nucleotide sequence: TGTGCCAGCAGTGAGTGGGACAGGGGGCGAAATGAGCAGTTCTTC. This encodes CASSEWDRGRNEQFF. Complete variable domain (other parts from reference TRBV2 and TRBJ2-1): EPEVTQTPSHQVTQMGQEVILRCVPISNHLYFYWYRQILGQKVEFLVSFYNNEISEKSEIFDDQFSVERPDGSNFTLKIRSTKLEDSAMYFCASSEWDRGRNEQFFGPGTRLTVL.

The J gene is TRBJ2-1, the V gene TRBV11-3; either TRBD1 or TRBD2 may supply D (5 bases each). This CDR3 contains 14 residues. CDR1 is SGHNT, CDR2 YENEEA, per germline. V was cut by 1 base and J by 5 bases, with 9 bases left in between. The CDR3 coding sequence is TGTGCCAGCAGCTTAGTCACGGGGCACAATGAGCAGTTCTTC. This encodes CASSLVTGHNEQFF. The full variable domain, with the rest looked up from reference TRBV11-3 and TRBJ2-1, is EAGVVQSPRYKIIEKKQPVAFWCNPISGHNTLYWYLQNLGQGPELLIRYENEEAVDDSQLPKDRFSAERLKGVDSTLKIQPAELGDSAVYLCASSLVTGHNEQFFGPGTRLTVL.